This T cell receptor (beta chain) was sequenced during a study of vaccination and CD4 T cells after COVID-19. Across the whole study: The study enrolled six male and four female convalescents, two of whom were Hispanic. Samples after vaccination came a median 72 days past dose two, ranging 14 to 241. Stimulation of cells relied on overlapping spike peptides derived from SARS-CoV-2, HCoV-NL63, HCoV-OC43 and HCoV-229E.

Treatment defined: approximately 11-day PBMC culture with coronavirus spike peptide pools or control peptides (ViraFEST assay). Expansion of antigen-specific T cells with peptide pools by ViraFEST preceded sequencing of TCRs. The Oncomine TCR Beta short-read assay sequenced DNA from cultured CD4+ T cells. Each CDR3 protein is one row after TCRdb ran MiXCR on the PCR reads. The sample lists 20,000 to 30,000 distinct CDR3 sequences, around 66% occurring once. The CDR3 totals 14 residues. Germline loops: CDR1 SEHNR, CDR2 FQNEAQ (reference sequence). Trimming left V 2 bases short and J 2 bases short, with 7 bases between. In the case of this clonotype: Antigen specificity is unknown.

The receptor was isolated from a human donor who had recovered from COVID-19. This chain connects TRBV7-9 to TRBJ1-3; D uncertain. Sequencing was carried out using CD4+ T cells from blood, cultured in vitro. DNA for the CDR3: TGTGCCAGCAGCTTAATGCAGGCTGGAAACACCATATATTTT. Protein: CASSLMQAGNTIYF.